One sample yielded the 10 T cell receptor beta chains listed below, sequenced in a study of blood T cells in healthy people across ages. Through a sample-barcoded 5' primer and a J-beta primer mix, a second PCR was run for roughly 6 to 11 cycles. TCRdb analysed the 5' RACE reads with MiXCR anew, one entry per CDR3 protein. The table includes 580,000 or so distinct CDR3 sequences, more than 45% detected once. The sample taken for sequencing was blood. The origin of the receptors is a man older than 75 in good health.

This chain links TRBV7-2 with TRBJ2-1; 9 bases are a match to TRBD2. This CDR3 is 15 amino acids long. The V gene's germline CDR1 is SGHTA and CDR2 FQGNSA. Losses at the gene ends were 1 base for V and 8 bases for J; bases not matched to a gene: 6. The DNA for the CDR3 is TGTGCCAGCAGCTTAGATAGCGGGAGTATCGATGAGCAGTTCTTC. This translates into CASSLDSGSIDEQFF.

The rearrangement joins TRBV27 to TRBJ2-2, with 10 bases fitting TRBD1. Looked up from germline, CDR1 is MNHEY and CDR2 is SMNVEV (reference sequence). Unmatched junction bases numbered 12, after V lost 6 bases and J lost 5 bases. This CDR3 is built from 17 residues. CDR3 protein: CASRRKGQGKRTGELFF. The CDR3 nucleotides are TGTGCCAGCAGAAGAAAGGGACAGGGGAAGCGAACCGGGGAGCTGTTTTTT.

The V call is TRBV9, the J call TRBJ1-4; tentative D call: TRBD1 (5 bases). Per the germline V gene, CDR1 is SGDLS and CDR2 is YYNGEE. CDR3 size: 13 residues. The V end was cut by 6 bases, the J end by 10 bases, with 16 bases between. The CDR3 bases are TGTGCCAGCACCGGAAGGGGTAGTGGAAAACTGTTTTTT. Translated: CASTGRGSGKLFF.

Concerning this clonotype itself: With a much larger clone just one base away, this may be a read error. The genes are TRBV6-6 and TRBJ1-4; D possibly corresponds to TRBD1 (6 bases). The CDR3 has 14 residues. Germline CDR1 and CDR2: MNHNY and SVGAGI (reference sequence). V lost 5 bases, J lost 5 bases, and 12 bases lay in between. The CDR3 bases are TGTGCCAGCAGTGACAGGCAGGGAAATGAAAAACTGTTTTTT. Translated: CASSDRQGNEKLFF.

Many counts were recorded for this clonotype. V is TRBV6-5 and J is TRBJ2-1, with D tentatively TRBD2 (5 bases). The germline V gene has CDR1 MNHEY and CDR2 SVGAGI. Trimming shortened V by 2 bases and J by 10 bases, and 9 bases separated the two germline ends. The CDR3 runs to 12 residues. For the CDR3, the DNA is TGTGCCAGCAGTTACCTCGGGGAGGAGCAGTTCTTC. Translated: CASSYLGEEQFF.

V and J are TRBV11-2 and TRBJ2-3; 10 bases align to TRBD2. The CDR3 is made up of 16 amino acids. The trim removed 1 base at V and 4 bases at J, leaving 5 bases unmatched. Germline lookup yields CDR1 SGHAT and CDR2 FQNNGV. This chain's CDR3 is CASSLGSSGRPDTQYF. The CDR3 bases are TGTGCCAGCAGCTTAGGCTCTAGCGGGAGACCAGATACGCAGTATTTT. The full variable domain, with the rest looked up from reference TRBV11-2 and TRBJ2-3, is EAGVAQSPRYKIIEKRQSVAFWCNPISGHATLYWYQQILGQGPKLLIQFQNNGVVDDSQLPKDRFSAERLKGVDSTLKIQPAKLEDSAVYLCASSLGSSGRPDTQYFGPGTRLTVL.

This clonotype was recorded a few times. The chain joins TRBV18 to TRBJ2-5; 12 nucleotides align to TRBD2. CDR1 and CDR2 (germline): KGHSH, LQKENI. With 6 bases clipped from V and 1 base from J, the junction kept 6 bases outside the gene matches. This CDR3 has 16 amino acids. This CDR3 is CASSTGTSGPQETQYF. CDR3 sequence (DNA): TGTGCCAGCTCGACCGGGACTAGCGGGCCCCAAGAGACCCAGTACTTC.

The rearrangement joins TRBV21-1 to TRBJ2-5; the table's D call of TRBD1 was not tested on the DNA. The closer fit of TRBJ2-7 to the DNA end suggests the J call may be wrong. TRBV21-1 is an annotated pseudogene. The CDR3 is made up of 16 amino acids. For the CDR3, the DNA is TGTGCCAGCAGCAAGGCTAGATTTTTAGGGGCGACCGAGCAGTACTTC. Protein: CASSKARFLGATEQYF.

The J gene is TRBJ1-6, the V gene TRBV28; D not resolved. The germline CDR1 and CDR2 sequences are MDHEN and SYDVKM. V lost 3 bases, J lost 7 bases, and 13 bases lay in between. The length of the CDR3 is 15 residues. CDR3 loop: CASSLYRALNSPLHF. The CDR3 DNA follows: TGTGCCAGCAGTTTGTACCGGGCCCTCAATTCACCCCTCCACTTT.

This chain uses TRBV9 with TRBJ2-1, with 10 bases that match TRBD1. Germline V CDR1 and CDR2: SGDLS, YYNGEE. The CDR3 totals 18 residues. The V gene end was trimmed by 2 bases and the J gene end by 6 bases; junction bases not matched to a gene: 14. The CDR3 DNA is TGTGCCAGCAGCGTTAGTCTGAGACAGGGGGCTGGCGGCAATGAGCAGTTCTTC. Its translation is CASSVSLRQGAGGNEQFF.